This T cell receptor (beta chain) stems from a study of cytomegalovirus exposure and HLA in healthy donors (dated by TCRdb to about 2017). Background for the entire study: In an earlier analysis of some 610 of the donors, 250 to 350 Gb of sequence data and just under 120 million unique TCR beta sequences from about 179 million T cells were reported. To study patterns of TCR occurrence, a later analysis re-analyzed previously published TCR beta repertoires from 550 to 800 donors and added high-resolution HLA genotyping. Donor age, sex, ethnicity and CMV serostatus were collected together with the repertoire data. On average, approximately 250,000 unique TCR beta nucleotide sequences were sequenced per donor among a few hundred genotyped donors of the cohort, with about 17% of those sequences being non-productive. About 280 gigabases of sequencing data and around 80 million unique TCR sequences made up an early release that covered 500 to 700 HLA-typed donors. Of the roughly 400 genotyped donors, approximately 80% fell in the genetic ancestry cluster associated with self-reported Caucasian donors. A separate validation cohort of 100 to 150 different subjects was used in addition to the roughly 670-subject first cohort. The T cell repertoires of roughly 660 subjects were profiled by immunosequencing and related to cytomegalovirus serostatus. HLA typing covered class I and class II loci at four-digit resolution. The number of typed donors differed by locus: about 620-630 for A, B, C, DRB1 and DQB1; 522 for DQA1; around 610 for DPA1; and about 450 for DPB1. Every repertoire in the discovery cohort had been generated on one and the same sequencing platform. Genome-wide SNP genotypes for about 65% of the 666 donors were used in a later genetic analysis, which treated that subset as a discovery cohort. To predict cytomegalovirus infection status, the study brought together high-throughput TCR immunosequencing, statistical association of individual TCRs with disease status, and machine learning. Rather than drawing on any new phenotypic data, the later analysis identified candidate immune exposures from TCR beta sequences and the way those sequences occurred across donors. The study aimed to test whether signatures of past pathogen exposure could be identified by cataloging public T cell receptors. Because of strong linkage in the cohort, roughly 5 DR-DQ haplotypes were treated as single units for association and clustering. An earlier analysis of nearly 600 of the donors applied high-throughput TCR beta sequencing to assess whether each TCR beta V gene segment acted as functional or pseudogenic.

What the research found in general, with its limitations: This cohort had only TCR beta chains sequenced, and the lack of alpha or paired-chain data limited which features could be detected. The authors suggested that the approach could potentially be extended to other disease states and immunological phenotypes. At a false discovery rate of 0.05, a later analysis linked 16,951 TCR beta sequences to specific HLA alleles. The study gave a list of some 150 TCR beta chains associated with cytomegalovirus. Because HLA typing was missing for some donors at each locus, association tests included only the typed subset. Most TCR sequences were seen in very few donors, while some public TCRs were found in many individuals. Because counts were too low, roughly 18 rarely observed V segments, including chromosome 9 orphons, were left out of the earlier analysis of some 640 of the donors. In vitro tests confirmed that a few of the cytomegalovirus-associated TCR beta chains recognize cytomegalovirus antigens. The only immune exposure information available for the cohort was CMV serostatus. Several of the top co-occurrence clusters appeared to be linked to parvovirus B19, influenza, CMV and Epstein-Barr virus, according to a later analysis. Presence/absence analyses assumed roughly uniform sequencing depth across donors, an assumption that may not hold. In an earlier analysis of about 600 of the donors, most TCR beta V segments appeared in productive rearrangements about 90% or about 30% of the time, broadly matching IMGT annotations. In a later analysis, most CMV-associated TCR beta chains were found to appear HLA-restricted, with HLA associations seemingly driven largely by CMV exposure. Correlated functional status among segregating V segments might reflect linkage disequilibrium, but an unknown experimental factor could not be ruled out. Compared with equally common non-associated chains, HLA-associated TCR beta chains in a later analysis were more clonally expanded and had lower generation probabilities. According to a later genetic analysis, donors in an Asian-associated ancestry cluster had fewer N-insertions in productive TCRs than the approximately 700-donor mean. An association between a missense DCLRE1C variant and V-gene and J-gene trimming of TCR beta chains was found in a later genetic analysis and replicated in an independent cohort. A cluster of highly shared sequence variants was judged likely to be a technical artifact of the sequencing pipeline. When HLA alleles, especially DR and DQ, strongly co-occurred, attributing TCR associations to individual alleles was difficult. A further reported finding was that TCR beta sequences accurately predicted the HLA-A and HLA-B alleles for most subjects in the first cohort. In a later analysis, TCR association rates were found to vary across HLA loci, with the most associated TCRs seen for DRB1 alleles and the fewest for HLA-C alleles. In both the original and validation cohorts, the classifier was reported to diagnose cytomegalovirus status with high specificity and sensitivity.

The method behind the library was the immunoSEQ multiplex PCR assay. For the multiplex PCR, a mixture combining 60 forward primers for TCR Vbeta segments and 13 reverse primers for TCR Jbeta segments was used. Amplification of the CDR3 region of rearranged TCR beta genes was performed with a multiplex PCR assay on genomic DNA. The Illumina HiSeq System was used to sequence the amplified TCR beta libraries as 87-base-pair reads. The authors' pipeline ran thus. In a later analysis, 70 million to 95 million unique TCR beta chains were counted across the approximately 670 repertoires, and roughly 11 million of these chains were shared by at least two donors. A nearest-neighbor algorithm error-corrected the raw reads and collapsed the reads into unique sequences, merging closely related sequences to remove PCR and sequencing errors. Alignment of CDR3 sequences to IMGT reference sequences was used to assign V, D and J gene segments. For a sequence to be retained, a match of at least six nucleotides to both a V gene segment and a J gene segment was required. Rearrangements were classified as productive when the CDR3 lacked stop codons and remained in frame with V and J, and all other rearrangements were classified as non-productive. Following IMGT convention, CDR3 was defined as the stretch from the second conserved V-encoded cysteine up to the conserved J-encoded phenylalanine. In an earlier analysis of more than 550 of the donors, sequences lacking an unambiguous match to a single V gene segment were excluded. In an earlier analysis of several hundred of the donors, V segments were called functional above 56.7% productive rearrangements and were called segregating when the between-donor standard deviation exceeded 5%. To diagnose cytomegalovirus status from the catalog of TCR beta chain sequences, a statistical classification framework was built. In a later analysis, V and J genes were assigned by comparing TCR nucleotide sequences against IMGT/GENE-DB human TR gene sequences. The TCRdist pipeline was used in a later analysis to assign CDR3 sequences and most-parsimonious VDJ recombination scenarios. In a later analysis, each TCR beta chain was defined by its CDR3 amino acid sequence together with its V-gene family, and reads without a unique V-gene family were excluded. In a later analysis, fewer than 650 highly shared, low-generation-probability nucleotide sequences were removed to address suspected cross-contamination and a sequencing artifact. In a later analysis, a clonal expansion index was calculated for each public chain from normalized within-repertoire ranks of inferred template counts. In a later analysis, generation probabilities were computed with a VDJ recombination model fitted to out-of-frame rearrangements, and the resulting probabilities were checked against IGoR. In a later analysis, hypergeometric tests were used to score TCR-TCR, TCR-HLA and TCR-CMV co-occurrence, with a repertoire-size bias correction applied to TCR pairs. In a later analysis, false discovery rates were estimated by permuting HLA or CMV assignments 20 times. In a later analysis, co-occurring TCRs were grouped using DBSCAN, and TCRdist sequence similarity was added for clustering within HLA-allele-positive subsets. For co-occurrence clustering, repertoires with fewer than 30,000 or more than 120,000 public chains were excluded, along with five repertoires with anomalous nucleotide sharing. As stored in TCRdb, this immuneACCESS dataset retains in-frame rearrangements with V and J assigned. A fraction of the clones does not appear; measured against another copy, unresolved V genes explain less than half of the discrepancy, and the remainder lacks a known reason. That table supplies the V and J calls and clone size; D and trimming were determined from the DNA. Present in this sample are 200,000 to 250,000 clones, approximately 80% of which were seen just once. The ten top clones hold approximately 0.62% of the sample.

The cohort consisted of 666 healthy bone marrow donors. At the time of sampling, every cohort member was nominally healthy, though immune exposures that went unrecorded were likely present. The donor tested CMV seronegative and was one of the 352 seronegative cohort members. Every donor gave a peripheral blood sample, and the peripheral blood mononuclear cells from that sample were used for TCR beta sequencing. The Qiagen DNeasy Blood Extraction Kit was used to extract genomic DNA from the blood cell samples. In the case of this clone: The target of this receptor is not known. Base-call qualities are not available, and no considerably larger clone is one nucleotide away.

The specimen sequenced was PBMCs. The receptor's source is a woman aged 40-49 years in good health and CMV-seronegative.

CDR3 protein: CASSSGLYNEQFF. The DNA is TGTGCCAGCAGCTCGGGACTATACAATGAGCAGTTCTTC. The V and J segments used are TRBV7-2 and TRBJ2-1, with 7 bases in between that match TRBD2. V ends up 4 bases short and J 4 bases short, with an unmatched junction base count of 1. The CDR3 goes from the cysteine to the phenylalanine over 13 residues. CDR3 DNA only is kept here, 39 bases in frame from base 1. CDR1 and CDR2 (SGHTA, FQGNSA) derive from the germline V gene.